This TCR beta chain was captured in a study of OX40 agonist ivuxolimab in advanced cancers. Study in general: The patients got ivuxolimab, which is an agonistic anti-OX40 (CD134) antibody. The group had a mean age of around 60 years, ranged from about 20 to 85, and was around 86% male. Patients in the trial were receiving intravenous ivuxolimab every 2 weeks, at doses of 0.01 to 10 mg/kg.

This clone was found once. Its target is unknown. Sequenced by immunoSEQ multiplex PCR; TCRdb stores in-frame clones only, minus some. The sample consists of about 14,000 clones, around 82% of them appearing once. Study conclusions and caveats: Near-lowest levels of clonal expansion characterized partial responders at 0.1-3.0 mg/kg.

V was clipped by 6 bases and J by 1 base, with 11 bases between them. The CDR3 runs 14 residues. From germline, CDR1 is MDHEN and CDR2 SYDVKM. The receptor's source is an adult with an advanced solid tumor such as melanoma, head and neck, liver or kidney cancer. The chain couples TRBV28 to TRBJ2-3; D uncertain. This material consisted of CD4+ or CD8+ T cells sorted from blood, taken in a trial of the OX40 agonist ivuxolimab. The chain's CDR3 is CASRSGSGTDTQYF. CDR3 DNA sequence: TGTGCCAGCAGGTCCGGATCCGGCACAGATACGCAGTATTTT.